The rows below give T cell receptor beta chains drawn from one sample of a study of Graves' ophthalmopathy and Graves' hyperthyroidism. One entry per CDR3 protein results from TCRdb running MiXCR on the multiplex PCR reads. The data show about 500,000 distinct CDR3 sequences, with roughly 14% seen just once and over 7.5% held by the top ten. Sequences were obtained from blood. The receptors here all came from a woman aged 25 to 39 with Graves' ophthalmopathy. Each CDR3 is given with its conserved first and last residue. The order of the fields is clone size, D gene, V gene, CDR3 length, J gene, CDR3 protein, CDR3 DNA. The D gene is left open where the match is weak. Clone size, where shown, is once, few, many, or a class for clones that have expanded.

few	.	TRBV12-3/TRBV12-4	17	TRBJ2-7	CASSLARGSRGTYEQYF	TGTGCCAGCAGTTTAGCCCGAGGATCCCGTGGAACCTACGAGCAGTACTTC
.	TRBD1	TRBV6-5	16	TRBJ2-5	CASSSLRQGLQETQYF	TGTGCCAGCAGTTCACTGAGACAGGGGCTCCAAGAGACCCAGTACTTC
.	.	TRBV12-3/TRBV12-4	15	TRBJ2-7	CASSSWVLTYGEQYF	TGTGCCAGCAGTTCTTGGGTGCTAACCTACGGGGAGCAGTACTTC
many	TRBD1	TRBV29-1	11	TRBJ2-5	CSARQGETQYF	TGCAGCGCCCGACAGGGGGAGACCCAGTACTTC
.	TRBD1	TRBV9	16	TRBJ2-5	CASSQMGTGKGETQYF	TGTGCCAGCAGCCAAATGGGGACAGGGAAGGGGGAGACCCAGTACTTC
.	.	TRBV6-2/TRBV6-3	16	TRBJ2-7	CASRRFWPGEANEQYF	TGTGCCAGCAGGCGTTTTTGGCCAGGGGAGGCGAACGAGCAGTACTTC
many	.	TRBV6-1	14	TRBJ1-1	CASSPDGSNTEAFF	TGTGCCAGCAGCCCGGACGGATCGAACACTGAAGCTTTCTTT
many	.	TRBV6-2/TRBV6-3	15	TRBJ1-5	CASSTDSPGNQPQHF	TGTGCCAGCAGCACGGACAGTCCGGGCAATCAGCCCCAGCATTTT
many	.	TRBV6-5	12	TRBJ2-7	CASISIIFEQYF	TGTGCCAGCATCAGTATAATATTCGAGCAGTACTTC
.	.	TRBV11-2	15	TRBJ1-1	CASRHQPTGYTEAFF	TGTGCCAGCAGACATCAACCTACAGGGTATACTGAAGCTTTCTTT
few	.	TRBV11-2	13	TRBJ1-1	CASSLELRLEAFF	TGTGCCAGCAGCTTAGAGCTGCGACTTGAAGCTTTCTTT
.	TRBD1	TRBV6-1	15	TRBJ1-1	CASSEATGANTEAFF	TGTGCCAGCAGTGAAGCGACAGGGGCGAACACTGAAGCTTTCTTT
many	.	TRBV7-9	15	TRBJ2-7	CASSVGLGVDYEQYF	TGTGCCAGCAGCGTTGGGCTGGGGGTCGACTACGAGCAGTACTTC
many	.	TRBV6-2/TRBV6-3	14	TRBJ1-5	CASLQGSYNQPQHF	TGTGCCAGCTTACAGGGATCCTACAATCAGCCCCAGCATTTT
many	TRBD1	TRBV24-1	13	TRBJ1-1	CATSGTGDTEAFF	TGTGCCACCAGTGGGACAGGGGACACTGAAGCTTTCTTT
few	.	TRBV28	14	TRBJ2-5	CASSPWLRVETQYF	TGTGCCAGCAGCCCATGGCTCCGCGTAGAGACCCAGTACTTC
many	TRBD1	TRBV6-5	15	TRBJ2-5	CASNSGQGDQETQYF	TGTGCCAGCAATTCGGGACAGGGGGACCAGGAGACCCAGTACTTC
few	.	TRBV6-1	11	TRBJ1-3	CASREGNTIYF	TGTGCCAGCCGAGAGGGAAACACCATATATTTT
many	TRBD2	TRBV15	17	TRBJ2-3	CATSRELAGEGTDTQYF	TGTGCCACCAGCAGAGAACTAGCGGGGGAAGGCACAGATACGCAGTATTTT
many	TRBD1	TRBV27	15	TRBJ2-7	CASSSPGQGLVTQYF	TGTGCCAGCAGTTCCCCGGGACAGGGCCTAGTAACGCAGTACTTC
.	.	TRBV30	15	TRBJ2-2	CAWSRDRADTGELFF	TGTGCCTGGAGTCGCGACCGGGCCGACACCGGGGAGCTGTTTTTT
many	.	TRBV12-5	16	TRBJ2-5	CASGSPAPARQETQYF	TGTGCTAGTGGTTCTCCGGCACCAGCGAGACAAGAGACCCAGTACTTC
many	.	TRBV20-1	13	TRBJ1-1	CSASATVNTEAFF	TGCAGTGCTAGCGCTACAGTGAACACTGAAGCTTTCTTT